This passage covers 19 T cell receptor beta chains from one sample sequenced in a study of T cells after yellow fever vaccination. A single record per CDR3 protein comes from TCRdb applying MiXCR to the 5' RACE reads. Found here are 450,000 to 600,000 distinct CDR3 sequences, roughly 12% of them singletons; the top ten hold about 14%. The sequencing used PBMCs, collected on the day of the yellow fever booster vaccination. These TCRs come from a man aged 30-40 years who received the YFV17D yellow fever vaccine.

CDR3 amino acids: CAFSRRAYAGELFF. In DNA form, the CDR3 reads TGTGCCTTTAGTCGGAGGGCCTATGCCGGGGAGCTGTTTTTT. The V call is TRBV30, the J call TRBJ2-2; a possible D gene is TRBD2 (6 bases). Trimming removed 7 bases at V and 6 bases at J, with 18 bases between. CDR1 and CDR2 (germline): GTSNPN, SVGIG (reference sequence). The CDR3 consists of 14 residues.

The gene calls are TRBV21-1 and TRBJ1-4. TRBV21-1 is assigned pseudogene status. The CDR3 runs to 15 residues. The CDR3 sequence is CASKRSRGLSEKLFF. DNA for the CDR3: TGTGCCAGCAAAAGGTCCCGTGGACTGTCTGAAAAACTGTTTTTT.

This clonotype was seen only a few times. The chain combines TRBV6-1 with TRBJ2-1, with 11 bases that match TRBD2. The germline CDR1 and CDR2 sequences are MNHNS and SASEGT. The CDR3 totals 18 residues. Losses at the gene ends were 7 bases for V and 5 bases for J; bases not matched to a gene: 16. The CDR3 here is CASNLSGRAHEKHNEQFF. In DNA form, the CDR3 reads TGTGCCAGCAATCTTAGCGGGAGGGCCCATGAGAAACACAATGAGCAGTTCTTC.

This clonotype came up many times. Here the CDR3 reads CASSPRLAGDQETQYF. CDR3 coding DNA: TGCGCCAGCAGCCCACGACTAGCGGGAGACCAAGAGACCCAGTACTTC. The chain carries TRBV5-1 and TRBJ2-5; TRBD2 matches 12 bases. Trimming cost V 4 bases and J 0 bases; bases outside gene matches: 4. The CDR3 sequence is 16 residues long. The germline V gene has CDR1 SGHRS and CDR2 YFSETQ. The full variable domain, completed using reference TRBV5-1 and TRBJ2-5, is KAGVTQTPRYLIKTRGQQVTLSCSPISGHRSVSWYQQTPGQGLQFLFEYFSETQRNKGNFPGRFSGRQFSNSRSEMNVSTLELGDSALYLCASSPRLAGDQETQYFGPGTRLLVL.

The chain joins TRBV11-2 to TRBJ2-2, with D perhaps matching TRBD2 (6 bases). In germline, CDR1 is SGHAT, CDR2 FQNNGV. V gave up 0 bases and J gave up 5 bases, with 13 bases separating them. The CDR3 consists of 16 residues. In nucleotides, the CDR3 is TGTGCCAGCAGCTTAGATGGGGGGACGCCTACCGGGGAGCTGTTTTTT. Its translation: CASSLDGGTPTGELFF.

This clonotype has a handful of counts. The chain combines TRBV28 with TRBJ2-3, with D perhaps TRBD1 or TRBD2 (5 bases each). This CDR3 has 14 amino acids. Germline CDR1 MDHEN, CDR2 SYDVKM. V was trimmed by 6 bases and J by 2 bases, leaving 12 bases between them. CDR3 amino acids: CASSQGPLTDTQYF. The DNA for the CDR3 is TGTGCCAGCAGCCAGGGACCCCTCACAGATACGCAGTATTTT.

The CDR3 spells CASRKTALNEQFF. Written as DNA, the CDR3 is TGTGCCAGCAGGAAGACAGCCCTAAATGAGCAGTTCTTC. The chain combines TRBV6-1 with TRBJ2-1; tentatively, D is TRBD1 (5 bases). CDR1 MNHNS and CDR2 SASEGT come from the germline V gene. V was shortened by 6 bases and J by 7 bases, with 13 bases between the two germline ends. CDR3 length: 13 residues.

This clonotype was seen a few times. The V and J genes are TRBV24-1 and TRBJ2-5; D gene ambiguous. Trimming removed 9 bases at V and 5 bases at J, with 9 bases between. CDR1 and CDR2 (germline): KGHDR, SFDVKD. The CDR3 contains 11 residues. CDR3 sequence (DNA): TGTGCCACCCAAGGGCGGGAGACCCAGTACTTC. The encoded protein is CATQGRETQYF.

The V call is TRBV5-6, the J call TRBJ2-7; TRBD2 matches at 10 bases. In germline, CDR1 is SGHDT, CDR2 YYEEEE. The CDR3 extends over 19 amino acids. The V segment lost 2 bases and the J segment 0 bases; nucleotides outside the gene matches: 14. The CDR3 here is CASSFEASGSRRGSYEQYF. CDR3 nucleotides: TGTGCCAGCAGCTTTGAGGCTAGCGGGAGTAGGAGGGGCTCCTACGAGCAGTACTTC.

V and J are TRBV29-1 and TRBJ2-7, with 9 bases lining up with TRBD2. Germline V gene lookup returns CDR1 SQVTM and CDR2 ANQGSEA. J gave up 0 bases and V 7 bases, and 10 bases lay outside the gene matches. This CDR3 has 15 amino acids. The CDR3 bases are TGCAGCGCCGGGTGGGGGACTAGCTACTCCTACGAGCAGTACTTC. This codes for CSAGWGTSYSYEQYF.

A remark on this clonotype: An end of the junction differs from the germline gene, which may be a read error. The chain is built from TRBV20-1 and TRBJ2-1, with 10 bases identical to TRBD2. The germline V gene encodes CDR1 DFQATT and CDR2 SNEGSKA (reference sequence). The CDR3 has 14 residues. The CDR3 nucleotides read TGCAGTCCTAGCGGGAGATCCCTCTACAATGAGCAGTTCTTC. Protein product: CSPSGRSLYNEQFF.

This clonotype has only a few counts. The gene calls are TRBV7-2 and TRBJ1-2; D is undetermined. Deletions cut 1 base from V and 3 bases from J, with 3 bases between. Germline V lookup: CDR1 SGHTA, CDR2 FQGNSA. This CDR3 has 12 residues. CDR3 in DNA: TGTGCCAGCAGCTTAGTCCACTATGGCTACACCTTC. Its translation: CASSLVHYGYTF.

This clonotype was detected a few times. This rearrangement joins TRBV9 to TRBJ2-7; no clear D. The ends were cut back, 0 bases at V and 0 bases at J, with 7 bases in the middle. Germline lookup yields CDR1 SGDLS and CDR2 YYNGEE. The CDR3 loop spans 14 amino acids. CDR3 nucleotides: TGTGCCAGCAGCGTAGGGGTCAGCTCCTACGAGCAGTACTTC. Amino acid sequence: CASSVGVSSYEQYF.

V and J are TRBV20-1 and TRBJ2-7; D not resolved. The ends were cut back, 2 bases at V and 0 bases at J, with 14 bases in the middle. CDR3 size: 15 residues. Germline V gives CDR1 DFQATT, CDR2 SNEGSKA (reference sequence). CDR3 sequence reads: CSARLARAASYEQYF. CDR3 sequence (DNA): TGCAGTGCTAGACTGGCCCGGGCAGCCTCCTACGAGCAGTACTTC.

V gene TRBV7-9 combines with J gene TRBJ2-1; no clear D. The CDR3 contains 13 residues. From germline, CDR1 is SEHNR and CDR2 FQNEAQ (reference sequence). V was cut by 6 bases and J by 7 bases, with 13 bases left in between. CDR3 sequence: CASRQRPSNEQFF. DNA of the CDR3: TGTGCCAGCAGACAGCGACCCTCTAATGAGCAGTTCTTC. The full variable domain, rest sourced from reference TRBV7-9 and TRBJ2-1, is DTGVSQNPRHKITKRGQNVTFRCDPISEHNRLYWYRQTLGQGPEFLTYFQNEAQLEKSRLLSDRFSAERPKGSFSTLEIQRTEQGDSAMYLCASRQRPSNEQFFGPGTRLTVL.

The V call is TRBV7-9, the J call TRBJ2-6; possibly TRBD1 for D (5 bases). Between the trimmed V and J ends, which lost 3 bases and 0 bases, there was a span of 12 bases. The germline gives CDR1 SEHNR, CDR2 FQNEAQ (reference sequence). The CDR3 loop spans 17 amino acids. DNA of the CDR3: TGTGCCAGCAGCTTGGACACTCGATTCTCTGGGGCCAACGTCCTGACTTTC. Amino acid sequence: CASSLDTRFSGANVLTF. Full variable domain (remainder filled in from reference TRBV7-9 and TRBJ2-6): DTGVSQNPRHKITKRGQNVTFRCDPISEHNRLYWYRQTLGQGPEFLTYFQNEAQLEKSRLLSDRFSAERPKGSFSTLEIQRTEQGDSAMYLCASSLDTRFSGANVLTFGAGSRLTVL.

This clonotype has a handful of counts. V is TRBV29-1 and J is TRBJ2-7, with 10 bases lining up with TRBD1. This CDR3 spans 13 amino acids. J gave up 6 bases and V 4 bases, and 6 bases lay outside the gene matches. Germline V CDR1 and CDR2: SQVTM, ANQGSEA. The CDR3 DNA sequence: TGCAGCGTTGTTGGGACAGGGGCTTCCGAGCAGTACTTC. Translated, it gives CSVVGTGASEQYF.

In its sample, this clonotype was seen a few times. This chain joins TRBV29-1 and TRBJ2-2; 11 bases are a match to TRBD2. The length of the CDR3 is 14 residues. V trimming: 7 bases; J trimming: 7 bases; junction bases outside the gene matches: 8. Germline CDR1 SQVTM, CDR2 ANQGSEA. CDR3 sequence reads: CSGTGTSGLGELFF. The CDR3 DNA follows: TGCAGCGGTACCGGGACTAGCGGCCTCGGGGAGCTGTTTTTT.

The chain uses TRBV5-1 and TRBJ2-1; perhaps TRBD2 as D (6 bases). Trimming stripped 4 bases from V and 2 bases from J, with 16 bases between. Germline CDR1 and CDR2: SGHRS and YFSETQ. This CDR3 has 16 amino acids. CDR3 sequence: CASSATVTGAYNEQFF. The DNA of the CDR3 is TGCGCCAGCAGCGCCACTGTTACGGGAGCCTACAATGAGCAGTTCTTC.